Listed below are T cell receptor beta chains from one sample, sequenced in a study of somatic mutations in cytotoxic T cells in rheumatoid arthritis. Using immunoSEQ multiplex PCR, the repertoire was profiled, and TCRdb retains in-frame clones only, with some absent. Of around 19,000 clones detected, about 80% appear once; the ten largest clones hold around 8.9%. Sequencing used CD8+ T cells sorted from blood. The receptor source for this set is an adult with rheumatoid arthritis. Both conserved end residues are part of each CDR3. D genes are given only for firm matches. Clone size is not always given. Where it is, it says once, few, many or a class for expanded clones.

D	V	J	size	CDR3	DNA
.	TRBV28	TRBJ2-1	.	CASSLGRVGEQFF	TGTGCCAGCAGTTTAGGTAGGGTCGGTGAGCAGTTCTTC
.	TRBV11-3	TRBJ2-2	few	CASSFAGELFF	TGTGCCAGCAGCTTCGCCGGGGAGCTGTTTTTT
.	TRBV7-9	TRBJ1-1	.	CASSFEGSETEAFF	TGTGCCAGCAGCTTTGAGGGATCGGAGACTGAAGCTTTCTTT
.	TRBV9	TRBJ1-4	.	CASSSTAIATNEKLFF	TGTGCCAGCAGCTCGACAGCGATAGCAACTAATGAAAAACTGTTTTTT
TRBD1	TRBV11-2	TRBJ2-7	.	CASSSYPGQGPYEQYF	TGTGCCAGCAGCTCCTATCCGGGACAGGGTCCCTACGAGCAGTACTTC
.	TRBV11-2	TRBJ2-1	.	CASSLRVRSDNEQFF	TGTGCCAGCAGCTTACGGGTTAGGTCTGACAATGAGCAGTTCTTC
TRBD1	TRBV6-1	TRBJ2-3	.	CASSGLGQGVVDTQYF	TGTGCCAGCAGTGGTTTGGGACAGGGAGTGGTAGATACGCAGTATTTT
TRBD1	TRBV7-9	TRBJ1-3	.	CASSFRDRETGNTIYF	TGTGCCAGCAGCTTCCGGGACAGGGAAACTGGAAACACCATATATTTT
.	TRBV28	TRBJ2-7	.	CASSPIQGSGEQYF	TGTGCCAGCAGCCCCATACAGGGATCGGGTGAGCAGTACTTC
.	TRBV6-5	TRBJ2-5	.	CASSYMRGVGETQYF	TGTGCCAGCAGTTACATGAGAGGAGTTGGGGAGACCCAGTACTTC
TRBD1	TRBV6-4	TRBJ2-2	.	CASSDGQGAGELFF	TGTGCCAGCAGTGACGGACAGGGGGCCGGGGAGCTGTTTTTT
.	TRBV29-1	TRBJ2-7	.	CSVGGSSSYEQYF	TGCAGCGTTGGGGGTTCAAGTTCCTACGAGCAGTACTTC
.	TRBV7-9	TRBJ2-3	.	CASSPKRGPRADTQYF	TGTGCCAGCAGCCCAAAACGGGGGCCTAGGGCAGATACGCAGTATTTT
.	TRBV7-9	TRBJ2-7	once	CASSPSWVEGEYEQYF	TGTGCCAGCAGCCCTAGCTGGGTGGAGGGAGAATACGAGCAGTACTTC
TRBD2	TRBV6-5	TRBJ2-5	.	CASSYFGGGETQYF	TGTGCCAGCAGTTACTTTGGGGGAGGGGAGACCCAGTACTTC
.	TRBV5-1	TRBJ1-1	.	CASSLASAYPAFF	TGCGCCAGCAGCTTGGCCTCAGCATATCCGGCTTTCTTT
.	TRBV9	TRBJ2-1	once	CASSVAGFNEQFF	TGTGCCAGCAGCGTAGCCGGATTCAATGAGCAGTTCTTC
TRBD1	TRBV10-2	TRBJ2-3	.	CASGLQGAITDTQYF	TGCGCCAGCGGACTACAGGGGGCTATCACAGATACGCAGTATTTT
.	TRBV11-2	TRBJ2-1	.	CASSHTPGNEQFF	TGTGCCAGCAGCCATACTCCGGGGAATGAGCAGTTCTTC
.	TRBV9	TRBJ2-7	.	CASSVVLRGQYYEQYF	TGTGCCAGCAGCGTAGTCCTCAGGGGCCAATACTACGAGCAGTACTTC
.	TRBV11-2	TRBJ1-1	.	CASSLEGGFNVDTEAFF	TGTGCCAGCAGCTTAGAGGGTGGTTTTAATGTCGACACTGAAGCTTTCTTT
.	TRBV10-3	TRBJ2-7	.	CAISELVAGAYEQYF	TGTGCCATCAGTGAGTTGGTGGCAGGAGCTTACGAGCAGTACTTC
TRBD1	TRBV6-4	TRBJ1-1	.	CASSRDRGQFAFF	TGTGCCAGCAGCCGGGACAGGGGGCAGTTTGCTTTCTTT
TRBD1	TRBV11-2	TRBJ2-5	.	CASSLDQGDIKTQYF	TGTGCCAGCAGCTTAGATCAGGGGGACATAAAGACCCAGTACTTC
.	TRBV4-2	TRBJ1-4	.	CASSQGPTSSTNEKLFF	TGTGCCAGCAGCCAAGGGCCGACAAGTTCAACTAATGAAAAACTGTTTTTT